Below, 30 T cell receptor beta chains from the same sample are listed, as sequenced in a study of shared clonotypes between healthy human individuals. Using immunoSEQ multiplex PCR, the repertoire was profiled, and TCRdb retains in-frame clones only, with some absent. This table has about 470,000 clones, about 76% appearing once. Sequencing was performed on PBMCs. These receptors were collected from a woman in her thirties or forties in good health. Some clones in this sample may be carry-over from other donors' samples.

The V call is TRBV11-2, the J call TRBJ2-1; TRBD2 aligns across 8 bases. Per the germline V gene, CDR1 is SGHAT and CDR2 is FQNNGV. V dropped 3 bases and J dropped 5; count of bases not matched to a gene: 12. The CDR3 loop spans 17 amino acids. The CDR3 spells CASSFRGSSGGNNEQFF. The CDR3 region has the DNA TGTGCCAGCAGCTTCAGAGGATCGAGCGGGGGAAACAATGAGCAGTTCTTC.

This chain joins TRBV6-1 and TRBJ2-7; D perhaps matches TRBD1 (5 bases). From germline, CDR1 is MNHNS and CDR2 SASEGT. V gave up 7 bases and J gave up 1 base, with 17 bases separating them. The CDR3 loop spans 15 amino acids. CDR3 loop: CASTTSFQGSYEQYF. CDR3 DNA: TGTGCCAGCACTACGTCTTTTCAGGGATCCTACGAGCAGTACTTC.

The genes are TRBV28 and TRBJ1-2; D gene ambiguous. V was trimmed by 6 bases and J by 8 bases, leaving 16 bases between them. This CDR3 region has 13 residues. In germline, CDR1 is MDHEN, CDR2 SYDVKM. DNA of the CDR3: TGTGCCAGCAGACAGATGGTTGAGGAGGGCTACACCTTC. It translates to CASRQMVEEGYTF.

To note about this clone: The sample holds other DNA sequences that translate to the same CDR3. The chain is built from TRBV4-2 and TRBJ2-5; TRBD2 matches 8 bases. The germline gives CDR1 LGHNA, CDR2 YNFKEQ. Unmatched junction bases numbered 8, after V lost 3 bases and J lost 2 bases. The CDR3 loop spans 16 amino acids. CDR3 nucleotide sequence: TGTGCCAGCAGCCAGGTCCGGGAGGGATCTCAAGAGACCCAGTACTTC. Its translation is CASSQVREGSQETQYF.

The chain combines TRBV14 with TRBJ2-5; TRBD1 matches 7 bases. The CDR3 extends over 13 amino acids. Germline CDR1 reads SGHDN; CDR2 reads FVKESK. Trimming cost V 4 bases and J 5 bases; bases outside gene matches: 4. CDR3 region: CASSLTGAETQYF. The DNA of the CDR3 is TGTGCCAGCAGCCTCACAGGGGCGGAGACCCAGTACTTC.

The rearrangement links TRBV2 to TRBJ1-1; 8 bases map to TRBD1. The V gene's germline CDR1 is SNHLY and CDR2 FYNNEI. V was clipped by 1 base and J by 4 bases; unmatched bases: 5. CDR3 length equals 15 residues. The CDR3: CASSEGTGSITEAFF. The CDR3 coding sequence is TGTGCCAGCAGTGAAGGGACAGGGTCTATCACTGAAGCTTTCTTT.

The chain links TRBV6-5 to TRBJ1-6; D is perhaps TRBD1 (6 bases). Germline CDR1 MNHEY, CDR2 SVGAGI. There are 15 residues in the CDR3. V was clipped by 5 bases and J by 9 bases, with 17 bases between them. The CDR3 sequence: CASSRQVPLISPLHF. CDR3 nucleotides: TGTGCCAGCAGTAGACAGGTTCCTCTCATTTCACCCCTCCACTTT.

The rearrangement links TRBV27 to TRBJ1-3; D ambiguous. The CDR3 totals 14 residues. CDR1 and CDR2 from the germline V gene are MNHEY and SMNVEV (reference sequence). Trimming removed 6 bases from V and 0 bases from J, with 9 bases in between. The CDR3 is CASSTLGSGNTIYF. The CDR3 DNA sequence: TGTGCCAGCAGCACGCTGGGCTCTGGAAACACCATATATTTT.

This sequence joins TRBV14 and TRBJ2-5, with TRBD1 matching 9 bases. After removal of 3 bases from V and 5 bases from J, the junction contained 7 bases not matched to a gene. Germline lookup yields CDR1 SGHDN and CDR2 FVKESK. CDR3 length equals 15 residues. The CDR3 sequence is CASSQGDRVVETQYF. The DNA for the CDR3 is TGTGCCAGCAGCCAGGGGGACAGGGTTGTGGAGACCCAGTACTTC.

V gene TRBV7-9 combines with J gene TRBJ2-4; perhaps TRBD1 as D (5 bases). CDR1 and CDR2 (germline): SEHNR, FQNEAQ (reference sequence). This CDR3 contains 15 residues. The V end was cut by 1 base, the J end by 8 bases, with 15 bases between. The CDR3, as DNA: TGTGCCAGCAGCTTAGTTGCAGGGTTTGTTGACATTCAGTACTTC. This gives the protein CASSLVAGFVDIQYF.

The genes are TRBV5-8 and TRBJ2-7; TRBD1 matches 11 bases. V lost 5 bases and J lost 3; bases outside the gene matches: 4. CDR1 SGHTS and CDR2 YDEGEE come from the germline V gene. The CDR3 sequence is 14 residues long. The CDR3: CASRSGTGGYEQYF. In DNA, the CDR3 is TGTGCCAGCAGAAGCGGGACAGGGGGCTACGAGCAGTACTTC.

The chain has TRBV5-1 and TRBJ2-5; 9 nucleotides match TRBD1. Germline CDR1 and CDR2: SGHRS and YFSETQ. Trimming took 4 bases from V and 9 from J; bases not matched to a gene: 7. This CDR3 is 13 amino acids long. CDR3 nucleotide sequence: TGCGCCAGCAGCCCGGGACAGGGTTTGGCCCAGTACTTC. This codes for CASSPGQGLAQYF.

The rearrangement links TRBV6-6 to TRBJ1-1; tentative D call: TRBD1 (5 bases). The CDR3 covers 16 residues. Between the trimmed V and J ends, which lost 0 bases and 0 bases, there was a span of 11 bases. Germline V gene sequence: CDR1 MNHNY, CDR2 SVGAGI (reference sequence). This chain's CDR3 is CASSYSGDSMNTEAFF. The CDR3 DNA sequence: TGTGCCAGCAGTTACTCGGGAGACAGCATGAACACTGAAGCTTTCTTT.

This sequence joins TRBV30 and TRBJ1-5; D call uncertain. Trimming cost V 0 bases and J 2 bases, with 11 bases left between them. The CDR3 is 15 residues long. Germline CDR1 GTSNPN, CDR2 SVGIG (reference sequence). The CDR3 region has the DNA TGTGCCTGGAGTGTCACCCGGCGGGGCAATCAGCCCCAGCATTTT. The encoded protein is CAWSVTRRGNQPQHF.

The V call is TRBV9, the J call TRBJ1-6; perhaps TRBD1 as D (5 bases). Germline V lookup: CDR1 SGDLS, CDR2 YYNGEE. V was trimmed by 0 bases and J by 10 bases, leaving 14 bases between them. The CDR3 contains 15 residues. The DNA of the CDR3 is TGTGCCAGCAGCGTAGGTGGAATTCGGGGGTCACCCCTCCACTTT. Translated, it gives CASSVGGIRGSPLHF. Drawing the rest from reference TRBV9 and TRBJ1-6, the complete variable domain is DSGVTQTPKHLITATGQRVTLRCSPRSGDLSVYWYQQSLDQGLQFLIQYYNGEERAKGNILERFSAQQFPDLHSELNLSSLELGDSALYFCASSVGGIRGSPLHFGNGTRLTVT.

This clone was seen once. J is TRBJ1-1 and V is TRBV18, with TRBD1 matching over 7 bases. Per the germline V gene, CDR1 is KGHSH and CDR2 is LQKENI. V lost 6 bases to trimming and J lost 0 bases; unmatched junction nucleotides: 10. The CDR3 consists of 16 residues. The CDR3: CASSLSYRGLNTEAFF. Written as DNA, the CDR3 is TGTGCCAGCTCCCTCTCCTACAGGGGCCTGAACACTGAAGCTTTCTTT.

This chain links TRBV18 with TRBJ1-6; possibly TRBD1 for D (6 bases). Trimming left V 4 bases short and J 0 bases short, with 7 bases between. Germline V lookup: CDR1 KGHSH, CDR2 LQKENI. The CDR3 extends over 15 amino acids. The CDR3: CASSQDSSYNSPLHF. As DNA, the CDR3 is TGTGCCAGCTCACAGGACAGCTCCTATAATTCACCCCTCCACTTT.

The rearrangement links TRBV7-3 to TRBJ2-3; 7 nucleotides align to TRBD2. The CDR3 runs to 16 residues. With 5 bases clipped from V and 2 bases from J, the junction kept 10 bases outside the gene matches. From germline, CDR1 is SGHTA and CDR2 FQGTGA. The CDR3 loop is CASSALSGTVTDTQYF. CDR3 nucleotide sequence: TGTGCCAGCAGCGCGTTGAGCGGGACGGTCACAGATACGCAGTATTTT.

The CDR3 protein is CASGQGRNTGELFF. CDR3 sequence (DNA): TGTGCCAGCGGGCAGGGAAGGAACACCGGGGAGCTGTTTTTT. The chain joins TRBV2 to TRBJ2-2, with D possibly being TRBD1 (5 bases). With 8 bases removed from V and 1 base from J, the gap between germline ends came to 11 bases. The CDR3 sequence is 14 residues long. The germline CDR1 and CDR2 sequences are SNHLY and FYNNEI. Drawing the rest from reference TRBV2 and TRBJ2-2, the complete variable domain is EPEVTQTPSHQVTQMGQEVILRCVPISNHLYFYWYRQILGQKVEFLVSFYNNEISEKSEIFDDQFSVERPDGSNFTLKIRSTKLEDSAMYFCASGQGRNTGELFFGEGSRLTVL.

The genes are TRBV28 and TRBJ1-2; D gene uncertain. The CDR3 is made up of 11 amino acids. V was clipped by 7 bases and J by 5 bases, with 8 bases between them. Germline V CDR1 and CDR2: MDHEN, SYDVKM. CDR3 protein: CASNGLYGYTF. The CDR3 bases are TGTGCCAGCAATGGACTTTATGGCTACACCTTC.

About this clone: Within the sample, other DNA sequences also encode this same CDR3. The V and J genes are TRBV5-1 and TRBJ1-2, with TRBD1 as a possible D gene (5 bases). V was clipped by 4 bases and J by 0 bases, with 13 bases between them. CDR1 and CDR2 from the germline V gene are SGHRS and YFSETQ. CDR3 length: 15 residues. The CDR3 is CASSLGQGANYGYTF. The CDR3, as DNA: TGCGCCAGCAGCCTTGGCCAGGGAGCTAACTATGGCTACACCTTC. Using reference TRBV5-1 and TRBJ1-2 for the parts outside the CDR3, the full variable domain is KAGVTQTPRYLIKTRGQQVTLSCSPISGHRSVSWYQQTPGQGLQFLFEYFSETQRNKGNFPGRFSGRQFSNSRSEMNVSTLELGDSALYLCASSLGQGANYGYTFGSGTRLTVV.

The rearrangement uses TRBV5-1 and TRBJ2-4; the D is unclear. Germline V gene data show CDR1 as SGHRS and CDR2 as YFSETQ. V lost 3 bases and J 4 bases, leaving 8 bases between the germline ends. This CDR3 spans 13 amino acids. CDR3 nucleotides: TGCGCCAGCAGCTCGGACCATAAAAACATTCAGTACTTC. It encodes CASSSDHKNIQYF.

The genes are TRBV5-1 and TRBJ2-4, with 7 nucleotides matching TRBD2. V shed 2 bases and J 0 bases; nucleotides not matched to a gene: 5. The CDR3 contains 16 residues. Per germline, CDR1 SGHRS and CDR2 YFSETQ. CDR3 coding DNA: TGCGCCAGCAGCTTCCGGGGGGATGGAGCCAAAAACATTCAGTACTTC. Protein product: CASSFRGDGAKNIQYF.

The rearrangement links TRBV19 to TRBJ1-1; D not resolved. V was trimmed by 1 base and J by 3 bases, leaving 6 bases between them. This CDR3 region has 13 residues. Germline V gene lookup returns CDR1 LNHDA and CDR2 SQIVND (reference sequence). CDR3 DNA: TGTGCCAGTAGTATAGGGGAGGACACTGAAGCTTTCTTT. It codes for CASSIGEDTEAFF.

There are a few counts of this clone. Compared with germline, one end of the junction differs, possibly owing to a read error. The chain joins TRBV7-3 to TRBJ2-2; 8 bases are shared with TRBD2. CDR1 and CDR2 (germline): SGHTA, FQGTGA. This CDR3 is 13 amino acids long. The CDR3 reads CATSGSSTGELFF. Written as DNA, the CDR3 is TGTGCCACCAGCGGGAGTTCCACCGGGGAGCTGTTTTTT.

The chain carries TRBV10-3 and TRBJ1-1; D is uncertain. The germline V gene encodes CDR1 ENHRY and CDR2 SYGVKD. Trimming stripped 7 bases from V and 8 bases from J, with 17 bases between. The CDR3 is 13 residues long. This chain's CDR3 is CAITAGGEMEAFF. Here the CDR3 DNA reads TGTGCCATCACCGCGGGAGGAGAGATGGAAGCTTTCTTT.

This clone was recorded a few times. This chain joins TRBV27 and TRBJ2-1; 7 bases fit TRBD2. The CDR3 spans 14 residues. Trimming took 8 bases from V and 6 from J; bases not matched to a gene: 10. Germline CDR1 reads MNHEY; CDR2 reads SMNVEV (reference sequence). The CDR3, as DNA: TGTGCCAGCTATTCAAAACCGGGGGGCAATGAGCAGTTCTTC. Its protein product is CASYSKPGGNEQFF.

V usage is TRBV5-1 and J usage is TRBJ1-6; D not resolved. The CDR3 spans 16 residues. V shed 0 bases and J shed 0 bases, with 7 bases lying between them. Germline CDR1 and CDR2: SGHRS and YFSETQ. The DNA of the CDR3 is TGCGCCAGCAGCTTGGGCGGGAGCTCCTATAATTCACCCCTCCACTTT. Amino acid sequence: CASSLGGSSYNSPLHF.

V gene TRBV30 combines with J gene TRBJ1-2; D unresolved. V lost 3 bases and J lost 4, with 9 bases in between. The CDR3 extends over 12 amino acids. Germline V lookup: CDR1 GTSNPN, CDR2 SVGIG (reference sequence). CDR3 loop: CAWRVSPYGYTF. CDR3 bases: TGTGCCTGGAGGGTATCCCCCTATGGCTACACCTTC.

This chain connects TRBV7-8 to TRBJ1-2; 7 bases match TRBD1. CDR1 and CDR2 from the germline V gene are SGHVS and FQNEAQ. V dropped 5 bases and J dropped 1; count of bases not matched to a gene: 7. This CDR3 spans 15 amino acids. CDR3 in amino acids: CASSPKTGINYGYTF. The CDR3 DNA follows: TGTGCCAGCAGCCCCAAGACAGGGATTAACTATGGCTACACCTTC.